The sequence of this T cell receptor beta chain was determined in a study of blood T cell repertoires in COVID-19. Whole-study context: Sites in the United States, Italy and Spain provided acute and convalescent COVID-19 samples. PBMCs, B-cell-depleted T cells, or T cells were the source of the cDNA or gDNA that made up the material.

Germline V gives CDR1 GTSNPN, CDR2 SVGIG (reference sequence). This CDR3 comprises 13 residues. V gave up 4 bases and J gave up 2 bases, with 10 bases separating them. In the original analysis: By means of reference gene primer amplification, nucleated cell counts were estimated. Assay: immunoSEQ multiplex PCR; the TCRdb copy retains only in-frame clones and omits some. From that table come the V and J calls and clone size; the DNA was used to work out D and trimming. This sample has roughly 400,000 clones, with roughly 91% found just once. The rearrangement links TRBV30 to TRBJ2-3, with D uncertain. This TCR came from a man between 18 and 29 years old who had recovered from COVID-19. The sample taken for sequencing was PBMCs or T cells enriched from blood (not recorded which). The DNA of the CDR3 is TGTGCCTGGATACGAGTTAACACAGATACGCAGTATTTT. Residues: CAWIRVNTDTQYF.